This record looks at one T cell receptor beta chain sequence and its context. The antigen remains unidentified. The sample belongs to a study of identical twins. Study results and caveats: In beta out-of-frame sequences, the excess sharing between twins was weaker.

This CDR3 region has 17 residues. The germline CDR1 and CDR2 sequences are MDHEN and SYDVKM. V shed 3 bases and J 0 bases; nucleotides not matched to a gene: 9. TCRdb ran MiXCR on the 5' RACE reads and lists one entry per CDR3 protein. The sample records about 530,000 distinct CDR3 sequences, 20% to 25% being singletons. The sample was also linked to a second study, of yellow fever vaccine responses in identical twins.

V and J are TRBV28 and TRBJ2-5; 8 nucleotides line up with TRBD2. The material sequenced was CD4+ T cells sorted from blood. This receptor was taken from a woman between 18 and 29 years old in good health. CDR3 protein: CASSFGRGDQYQETQYF. CDR3 DNA sequence: TGTGCCAGCAGTTTCGGGCGGGGGGACCAGTACCAAGAGACCCAGTACTTC.